Below are 18 T cell receptor beta chains sequenced from a single sample in a study of T cell responses to AZD1222 COVID-19 vaccine. The repertoire was sequenced with immunoSEQ multiplex PCR; TCRdb's copy has only in-frame clones and lacks some. The profile shows under 150,000 clones, 80% to 95% of them singletons. This sample comprised peripheral blood, obtained on day 0 of AZD1222 vaccination. The receptors here all came from an adult in good health.

The rearrangement uses TRBV9 and TRBJ2-6, with 10 bases lining up with TRBD1. V gave up 3 bases and J gave up 0 bases; unmatched junction bases: 3. Germline values: CDR1 SGDLS, CDR2 YYNGEE. The CDR3 runs to 17 residues. The CDR3 bases are TGTGCCAGCAGCGGGGACAGGGGAAGCTCTGGGGCCAACGTCCTGACTTTC. Protein sequence: CASSGDRGSSGANVLTF. The full variable domain, with the rest looked up from reference TRBV9 and TRBJ2-6, is DSGVTQTPKHLITATGQRVTLRCSPRSGDLSVYWYQQSLDQGLQFLIQYYNGEERAKGNILERFSAQQFPDLHSELNLSSLELGDSALYFCASSGDRGSSGANVLTFGAGSRLTVL.

The V and J genes are TRBV4-3 and TRBJ2-7; no definite D call. CDR1 and CDR2 (germline): LGHNA, YSLEER. The CDR3 is made up of 11 amino acids. The germline V and J ends were trimmed by 3 bases and 9 bases, with 9 bases remaining between them. CDR3 nucleotide sequence: TGCGCCAGCAGCCAGGGTCGTTCGCAGTACTTC. It encodes CASSQGRSQYF.

The genes are TRBV6-5 and TRBJ2-1; D is tentatively TRBD1 or TRBD2 (5 bases each). CDR1 is MNHEY and CDR2 is SVGAGI in the germline V gene. Trimming removed 6 bases from V and 6 bases from J, with 12 bases in between. The CDR3 runs 13 residues. The CDR3 sequence is CASSRGNPNEQFF. The CDR3 coding sequence is TGTGCCAGCAGCCGGGGCAACCCCAATGAGCAGTTCTTC.

The chain couples TRBV24-1 to TRBJ1-2; tentatively, D is TRBD1 (5 bases). V dropped 5 bases and J dropped 6 bases, with 15 bases sitting between them. The CDR3 extends over 14 amino acids. Germline values: CDR1 KGHDR, CDR2 SFDVKD. This CDR3 is CATSASGTANGYTF. The CDR3 DNA sequence: TGTGCCACCAGTGCCAGTGGGACGGCTAATGGCTACACCTTC.

This chain uses TRBV20-1 with TRBJ1-5; D is ambiguous. Germline V gene lookup returns CDR1 DFQATT and CDR2 SNEGSKA (reference sequence). The germline V and J ends were trimmed by 1 base and 10 bases, with 5 bases remaining between them. The CDR3 contains 10 residues. Here the CDR3 reads CSARGPPQHF. CDR3 nucleotides: TGCAGTGCTAGAGGGCCTCCCCAGCATTTT.

The chain recombines TRBV5-1 with TRBJ1-1, with TRBD1 as a possible D gene (5 bases). V was clipped by 3 bases and J by 8 bases, with 8 bases between them. The germline CDR1 and CDR2 sequences are SGHRS and YFSETQ. This CDR3 has 11 amino acids. CDR3 sequence (DNA): TGCGCCAGCAGCTGGGGGGAAGAAGCTTTCTTT. This encodes CASSWGEEAFF.

The rearrangement links TRBV27 to TRBJ1-5; no firm D call. Germline V CDR1 and CDR2: MNHEY, SMNVEV (reference sequence). The CDR3 contains 14 residues. Trimming left V 2 bases short and J 1 base short, with 6 bases between. The CDR3 DNA reads as TGTGCCAGCAGTTTAGCACAGAGCAATCAGCCCCAGCATTTT. Protein: CASSLAQSNQPQHF.

The CDR3 spells CASSIPSGRGEQFF. The CDR3 DNA sequence: TGTGCCAGTAGTATCCCTAGCGGGAGAGGTGAGCAGTTCTTC. This sequence joins TRBV19 and TRBJ2-1; the match to TRBD2 covers 10 bases. V lost 3 bases to trimming and J lost 9 bases; unmatched junction nucleotides: 5. This CDR3 has 14 amino acids. The germline V gene has CDR1 LNHDA and CDR2 SQIVND (reference sequence).

The chain employs TRBV30 and TRBJ1-2, with D unclear. This CDR3 is 9 amino acids long. Deletions cut 7 bases from V and 3 bases from J, with 3 bases between. The germline CDR1 and CDR2 sequences are GTSNPN and SVGIG (reference sequence). The DNA for the CDR3 is TGTGCCTCGTACTATGGCTACACCTTC. This encodes CASYYGYTF.

A few counts support this clone. This chain links TRBV12-3 or TRBV12-4 with TRBJ2-1, with D perhaps matching TRBD2 (5 bases). The CDR3 is 11 residues long. V lost 10 bases to trimming and J lost 9 bases, with 13 bases between them. The CDR3 DNA reads TGTGCCACCGGGGATGGGCTTGAGCAGTTCTTC. Its translation is CATGDGLEQFF.

The V and J genes are TRBV3-1 (or the pseudogene TRBV3-2) and TRBJ1-1; unclear D gene. Trimming pared 1 base from V and 5 bases from J, leaving 5 bases between. The germline V gene encodes CDR1 LGHDT and CDR2 YNNKEL (reference sequence). CDR3 length equals 12 residues. CDR3 nucleotides: TGTGCCAGCAGCCAAGTTGGAACTGAAGCTTTCTTT. Translating gives CASSQVGTEAFF.

The chain has TRBV6-5 and TRBJ2-7, with 10 bases fitting TRBD2. CDR1 MNHEY and CDR2 SVGAGI come from the germline V gene. V was pared by 11 bases and J by 3 bases, with 7 bases of the junction left unmatched. This CDR3 has 13 residues. DNA for the CDR3: TGTGCCGCTTCCGGGACTAGCGTCTACGAGCAGTACTTC. It yields the protein CAASGTSVYEQYF.

The V and J genes are TRBV27 and TRBJ1-1; 8 nucleotides align to TRBD1. V shed 2 bases and J 4 bases; nucleotides not matched to a gene: 12. This CDR3 spans 17 amino acids. Germline V gene data show CDR1 as MNHEY and CDR2 as SMNVEV (reference sequence). This chain's CDR3 is CASSLNGAGGMGTEAFF. The DNA for the CDR3 is TGTGCCAGCAGTTTAAACGGGGCAGGGGGCATGGGCACTGAAGCTTTCTTT.

The chain recombines TRBV6-2 or TRBV6-3 with TRBJ1-1; D is undetermined. Between the trimmed V and J ends, which lost 2 bases and 12 bases, there was a span of 16 bases. The CDR3 sequence is 13 residues long. Germline values: CDR1 MNHEY, CDR2 SVGEGT. CDR3: CASSYPNTERPFF. In DNA, the CDR3 is TGTGCCAGCAGTTACCCAAACACGGAACGACCTTTCTTT.

The chain carries TRBV14 and TRBJ1-2; D unclear. Germline V lookup: CDR1 SGHDN, CDR2 FVKESK. Between the trimmed V and J ends, which lost 1 base and 8 bases, there was a span of 11 bases. The CDR3 consists of 13 residues. The CDR3 region has the DNA TGTGCCAGCAGCCAAGCCTTACAATACGGCTACACCTTC. Its translation is CASSQALQYGYTF.

This sequence joins TRBV7-6 and TRBJ1-1, with D unresolved. The V gene lost 1 base and the J gene lost 2 bases, with 11 bases spanning the gap. The CDR3 length is 15 residues. Germline V gene data show CDR1 as SGHVS and CDR2 as FNYEAQ. CDR3 DNA: TGTGCCAGCAGCTTAGGTTCCAAGCCTAACACTGAAGCTTTCTTT. This encodes CASSLGSKPNTEAFF.

The chain carries TRBV5-6 and TRBJ1-1; D may be TRBD1 (5 bases). V lost 0 bases and J 4 bases, leaving 10 bases between the germline ends. Germline CDR1 and CDR2: SGHDT and YYEEEE. The CDR3 has 14 amino acids. The CDR3 DNA sequence: TGTGCCAGCAGCTTGGACGGGGGGGGCACTGAAGCTTTCTTT. It translates to CASSLDGGGTEAFF.

V usage is TRBV20-1 and J usage is TRBJ2-3, with 7 positions matching TRBD2. CDR3 length: 13 residues. CDR1 DFQATT and CDR2 SNEGSKA come from the germline V gene (reference sequence). V shed 3 bases and J 4 bases; nucleotides not matched to a gene: 4. CDR3 nucleotide sequence: TGCAGTGCTAGTGAGACTAGCCCAGATACGCAGTATTTT. This sequence encodes CSASETSPDTQYF.